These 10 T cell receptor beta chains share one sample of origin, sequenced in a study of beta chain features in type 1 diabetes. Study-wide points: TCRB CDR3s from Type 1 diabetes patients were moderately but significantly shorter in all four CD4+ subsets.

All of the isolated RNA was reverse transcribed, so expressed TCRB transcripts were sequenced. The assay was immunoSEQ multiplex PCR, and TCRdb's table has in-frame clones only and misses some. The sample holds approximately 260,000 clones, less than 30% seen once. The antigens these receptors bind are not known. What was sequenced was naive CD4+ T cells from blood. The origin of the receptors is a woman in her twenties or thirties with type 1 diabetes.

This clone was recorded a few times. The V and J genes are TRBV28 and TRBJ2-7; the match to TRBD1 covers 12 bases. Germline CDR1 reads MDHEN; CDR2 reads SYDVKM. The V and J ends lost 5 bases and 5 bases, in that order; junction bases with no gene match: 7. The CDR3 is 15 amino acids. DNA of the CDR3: TGTGCCAGCAGTCCCACGGGACAGGGGGCGAACGAGCAGTACTTC. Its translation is CASSPTGQGANEQYF.

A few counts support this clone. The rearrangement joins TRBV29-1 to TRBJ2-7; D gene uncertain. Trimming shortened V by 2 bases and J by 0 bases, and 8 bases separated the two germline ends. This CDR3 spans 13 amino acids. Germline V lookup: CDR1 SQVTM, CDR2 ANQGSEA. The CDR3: CSVERVSSYEQYF. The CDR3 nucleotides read TGCAGCGTTGAACGAGTAAGCTCCTACGAGCAGTACTTC.

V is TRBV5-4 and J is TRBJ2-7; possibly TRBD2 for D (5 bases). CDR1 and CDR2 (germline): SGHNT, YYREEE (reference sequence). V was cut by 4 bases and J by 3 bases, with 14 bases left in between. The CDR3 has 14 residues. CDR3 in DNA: TGTGCCAGCAGCGCTGTAGCGTCTAACTACGAGCAGTACTTC. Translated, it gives CASSAVASNYEQYF.

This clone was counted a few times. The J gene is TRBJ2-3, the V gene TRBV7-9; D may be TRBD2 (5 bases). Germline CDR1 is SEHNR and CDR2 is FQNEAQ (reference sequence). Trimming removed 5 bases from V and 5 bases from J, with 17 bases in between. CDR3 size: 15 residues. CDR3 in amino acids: CASSPLAVEGDTQYF. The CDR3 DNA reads TGTGCCAGCAGCCCCCTGGCCGTCGAGGGAGATACGCAGTATTTT.

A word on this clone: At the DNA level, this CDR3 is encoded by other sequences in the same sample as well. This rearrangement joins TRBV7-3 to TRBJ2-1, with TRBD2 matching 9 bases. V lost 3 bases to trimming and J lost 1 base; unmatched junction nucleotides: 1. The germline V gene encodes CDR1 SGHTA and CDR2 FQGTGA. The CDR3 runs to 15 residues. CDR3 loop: CASSLLAGSYNEQFF. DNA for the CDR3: TGTGCCAGCAGCTTGCTAGCGGGATCCTACAATGAGCAGTTCTTC.

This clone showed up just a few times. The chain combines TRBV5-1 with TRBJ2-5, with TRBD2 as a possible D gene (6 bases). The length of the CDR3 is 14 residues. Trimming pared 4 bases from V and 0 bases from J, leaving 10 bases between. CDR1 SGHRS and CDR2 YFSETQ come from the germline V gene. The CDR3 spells CASSHAGHQETQYF. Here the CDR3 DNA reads TGCGCCAGCAGCCACGCGGGACACCAAGAGACCCAGTACTTC.

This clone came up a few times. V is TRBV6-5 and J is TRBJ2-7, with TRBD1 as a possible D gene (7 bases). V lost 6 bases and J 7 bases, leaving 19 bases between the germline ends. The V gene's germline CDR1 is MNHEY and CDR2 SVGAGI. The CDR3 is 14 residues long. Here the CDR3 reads CASRRDSSAGEQYF. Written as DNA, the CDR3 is TGTGCCAGCAGGAGGGACAGCTCCGCGGGGGAGCAGTACTTC.

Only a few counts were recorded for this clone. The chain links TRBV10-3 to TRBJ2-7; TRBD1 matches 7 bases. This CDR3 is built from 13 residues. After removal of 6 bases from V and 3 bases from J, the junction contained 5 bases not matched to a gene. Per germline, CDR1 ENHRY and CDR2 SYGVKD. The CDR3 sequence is CAISMRQGYEQYF. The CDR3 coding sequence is TGTGCCATCAGCATGAGACAGGGCTACGAGCAGTACTTC.

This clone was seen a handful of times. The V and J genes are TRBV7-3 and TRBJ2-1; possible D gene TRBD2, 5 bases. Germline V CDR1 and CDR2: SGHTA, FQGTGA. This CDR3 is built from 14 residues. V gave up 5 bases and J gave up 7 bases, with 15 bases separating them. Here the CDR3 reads CASSPSLAGNEQFF. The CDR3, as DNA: TGTGCCAGCAGCCCTTCTCTAGCTGGGAATGAGCAGTTCTTC.

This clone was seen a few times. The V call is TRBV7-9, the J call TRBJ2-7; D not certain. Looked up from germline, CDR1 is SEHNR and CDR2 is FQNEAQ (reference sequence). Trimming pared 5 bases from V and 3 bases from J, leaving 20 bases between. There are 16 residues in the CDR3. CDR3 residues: CASSNGPGSTFYEQYF. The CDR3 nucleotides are TGTGCCAGCAGCAATGGTCCAGGCTCGACCTTCTACGAGCAGTACTTC.